The 19 T cell receptor beta chains below come from one sample, sequenced in a study of T cell responses to AZD1222 COVID-19 vaccine (dated by TCRdb to the early 2020s). Libraries came from the immunoSEQ multiplex PCR assay. The immuneACCESS repertoire file appears here via TCRdb, limited to in-frame rearrangements. These files lack a portion of the clones; in checked studies, under half of the deficit traces to unresolved V genes, and the cause of the others is not known. This sample comprises approximately 180,000 clones, more than 90% of them detected only once. The ten most abundant clones make up approximately 2.5% of the sample. The time point label for this specimen denotes: baseline before first vaccination. The source material was peripheral blood, sampled on day 0 of AZD1222 vaccination. These receptors originate from an adult in good health.

The rearrangement joins TRBV29-1 to TRBJ2-7; D remains ambiguous. This CDR3 spans 14 amino acids. Trimming removed 1 base from V and 1 base from J, with 11 bases in between. CDR1 and CDR2 (germline): SQVTM, ANQGSEA. CDR3 sequence: CSVEGSPPSYEQYF. For the CDR3, the DNA is TGCAGCGTTGAAGGGTCGCCCCCTTCCTACGAGCAGTACTTC.

The chain joins TRBV7-8 to TRBJ2-7, with 8 nucleotides matching TRBD1. This CDR3 has 19 amino acids. J was trimmed by 2 bases and V by 0 bases; bases with no gene match: 15. CDR1 and CDR2 from the germline V gene are SGHVS and FQNEAQ. The CDR3 is CASSLAPPIRDRSTYEQYF. As DNA, the CDR3 is TGTGCCAGCAGCTTAGCGCCCCCCATCCGGGACAGGAGCACCTACGAGCAGTACTTC.

V gene TRBV7-8 combines with J gene TRBJ2-1; possibly TRBD1 or TRBD2 for D (5 bases each). Germline V lookup: CDR1 SGHVS, CDR2 FQNEAQ. Trimming shortened V by 7 bases and J by 0 bases, and 22 bases separated the two germline ends. This CDR3 has 18 amino acids. The CDR3 nucleotides read TGTGCCAGCACCCAGCGTGGGTGGAGTGGGGGCTCCTACAATGAGCAGTTCTTC. Protein sequence: CASTQRGWSGGSYNEQFF.

This sequence joins TRBV5-4 and TRBJ2-2; TRBD2 agrees at 8 bases. Losses at the gene ends were 4 bases for V and 6 bases for J; bases not matched to a gene: 14. CDR1 is SGHNT, CDR2 YYREEE, per germline (reference sequence). CDR3 size: 17 residues. The CDR3 is CASSTGGPGSIAGELFF. The CDR3 DNA sequence: TGTGCCAGCAGCACGGGGGGGCCCGGGAGTATTGCCGGGGAGCTGTTTTTT.

The DNA for the CDR3 is TGTGCCAGCAGCTCCGTAGCGGGAGGGAGGGATACGCAGTATTTT. It specifies CASSSVAGGRDTQYF. V and J are TRBV11-2 and TRBJ2-3, with 11 nucleotides matching TRBD2. The CDR3 sequence is 15 residues long. V lost 4 bases, J lost 6 bases, and 6 bases stayed unmatched. The V gene's germline CDR1 is SGHAT and CDR2 FQNNGV.

This clone was seen a single time. The chain combines TRBV7-9 with TRBJ2-7; 7 positions match TRBD1. Germline lookup yields CDR1 SEHNR and CDR2 FQNEAQ (reference sequence). V was clipped by 5 bases and J by 2 bases; unmatched bases: 6. The CDR3 has 14 amino acids. CDR3 in DNA: TGTGCCAGCAGCCCCCGGGACAGTACCTACGAGCAGTACTTC. Protein sequence: CASSPRDSTYEQYF.

Of note for this clone: This sample also contains other DNA sequences that code for the same CDR3. The V gene is TRBV9, the J gene TRBJ2-7; D gene ambiguous. Germline CDR1 SGDLS, CDR2 YYNGEE. Between the trimmed V and J ends, which lost 0 bases and 0 bases, there was a span of 7 bases. The CDR3 spans 14 residues. The CDR3 region is CASSVGRSSYEQYF. CDR3 nucleotides: TGTGCCAGCAGCGTAGGGCGGTCCTCCTACGAGCAGTACTTC.

This clone was observed once. The V call is TRBV6-5, the J call TRBJ1-3; 7 bases fit TRBD1. There are 15 residues in the CDR3. V trimming: 4 bases; J trimming: 0 bases; junction bases outside the gene matches: 3. Germline CDR1 is MNHEY and CDR2 is SVGAGI. CDR3 nucleotides: TGTGCCAGCAGTTCAGACAGGGTCTCTGGAAACACCATATATTTT. Protein: CASSSDRVSGNTIYF.

V usage is TRBV18 and J usage is TRBJ1-2, with 7 bases that match TRBD1. Germline V gene sequence: CDR1 KGHSH, CDR2 LQKENI. V gave up 6 bases and J gave up 8 bases; unmatched junction bases: 9. This CDR3 spans 13 amino acids. Here the CDR3 reads CASSPDRAGGYTF. DNA of the CDR3: TGTGCCAGCTCCCCTGACAGGGCCGGCGGCTACACCTTC.

The rearrangement links TRBV6-5 to TRBJ1-1; D is possibly TRBD1 (6 bases). Looked up from germline, CDR1 is MNHEY and CDR2 is SVGAGI. CDR3 length: 15 residues. Trimming pared 5 bases from V and 5 bases from J, leaving 18 bases between. CDR3 nucleotide sequence: TGTGCCAGCAGTCCGGAGGGGGGCCTGGGAACTGAAGCTTTCTTT. Protein: CASSPEGGLGTEAFF.

This chain links TRBV7-2 with TRBJ2-7, with 8 bases matching TRBD2. V trimming: 5 bases; J trimming: 2 bases; junction bases outside the gene matches: 8. The CDR3 runs to 15 residues. The V gene's germline CDR1 is SGHTA and CDR2 FQGNSA. The CDR3 nucleotides are TGTGCCAGCAGCGACCCGGGACTAGGGGCCTACGAGCAGTACTTC. Translation gives CASSDPGLGAYEQYF.

This chain joins TRBV18 and TRBJ2-2; D possibly corresponds to TRBD2 (6 bases). The CDR3 sequence is 13 residues long. Looked up from germline, CDR1 is KGHSH and CDR2 is LQKENI. V was trimmed by 4 bases and J by 6 bases, leaving 9 bases between them. CDR3 sequence: CASSRGASGELFF. CDR3 DNA sequence: TGTGCCAGCTCACGCGGGGCGTCCGGGGAGCTGTTTTTT.

The rearrangement links TRBV19 to TRBJ2-1; 11 bases fit TRBD2. Trimming cost V 2 bases and J 9 bases; bases outside gene matches: 6. This CDR3 is built from 15 residues. Germline CDR1 reads LNHDA; CDR2 reads SQIVND (reference sequence). This CDR3 reads CASSILAGGPGEQFF. CDR3 DNA: TGTGCCAGTAGTATATTAGCGGGAGGGCCCGGTGAGCAGTTCTTC.

V and J are TRBV19 and TRBJ2-2; D is ambiguous. V shed 0 bases and J shed 5 bases, with 4 bases lying between them. The germline CDR1 and CDR2 sequences are LNHDA and SQIVND (reference sequence). The CDR3 consists of 13 residues. CDR3 loop: CASSIDLTGELFF. In DNA, the CDR3 is TGTGCCAGTAGTATAGATTTGACCGGGGAGCTGTTTTTT.

The rearrangement joins TRBV7-2 to TRBJ2-7; D is perhaps TRBD1 (6 bases). The CDR3 has 14 residues. Germline lookup yields CDR1 SGHTA and CDR2 FQGNSA. V was shortened by 5 bases and J by 2 bases, with 13 bases between the two germline ends. The CDR3 loop is CASSPDRYTYEQYF. The CDR3 region has the DNA TGTGCCAGCAGCCCAGACAGGTACACCTACGAGCAGTACTTC.

This sequence joins TRBV7-9 and TRBJ1-1; 7 nucleotides match TRBD1. CDR1 and CDR2 (germline): SEHNR, FQNEAQ (reference sequence). Trimming took 7 bases from V and 0 from J; bases not matched to a gene: 11. The CDR3 has 16 amino acids. CDR3 DNA sequence: TGTGCCAGCACCAAGGGGGCAGCCGCCTTGAACACTGAAGCTTTCTTT. Protein product: CASTKGAAALNTEAFF.

V usage is TRBV19 and J usage is TRBJ1-1; 8 bases align to TRBD1. Trimming removed 4 bases from V and 2 bases from J; junction bases left unmatched: 9. CDR1 is LNHDA, CDR2 SQIVND, per germline (reference sequence). The CDR3 has 16 amino acids. CDR3 region: CASSTPTQGGNTEAFF. The CDR3 coding sequence is TGTGCCAGTAGTACCCCAACACAGGGGGGCAACACTGAAGCTTTCTTT.

The V and J genes are TRBV6-5 and TRBJ1-5, with unresolved D. CDR1 is MNHEY, CDR2 SVGAGI, per germline. V was shortened by 6 bases and J by 3 bases, with 15 bases between the two germline ends. This CDR3 is 15 amino acids long. CDR3 nucleotides: TGTGCCAGCAGCCCCCCGCCCTCCCACAATCAGCCCCAGCATTTT. Translation gives CASSPPPSHNQPQHF.

This clone has only a few counts. The V call is TRBV5-8, the J call TRBJ1-5; D not resolved. The CDR3 extends over 13 amino acids. Germline V gene sequence: CDR1 SGHTS, CDR2 YDEGEE. The germline V and J ends were trimmed by 2 bases and 4 bases, with 7 bases remaining between them. CDR3 nucleotides: TGTGCCAGCAGCTTTTCAGAAAATCAGCCCCAGCATTTT. This sequence encodes CASSFSENQPQHF.